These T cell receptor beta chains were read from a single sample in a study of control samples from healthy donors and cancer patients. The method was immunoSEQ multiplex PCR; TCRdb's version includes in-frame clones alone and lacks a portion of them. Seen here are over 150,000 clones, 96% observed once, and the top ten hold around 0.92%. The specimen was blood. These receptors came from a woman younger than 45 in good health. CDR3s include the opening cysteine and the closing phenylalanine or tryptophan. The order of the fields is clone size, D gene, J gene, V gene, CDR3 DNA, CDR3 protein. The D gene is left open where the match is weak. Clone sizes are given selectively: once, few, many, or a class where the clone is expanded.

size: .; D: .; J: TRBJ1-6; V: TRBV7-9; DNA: TGTGCCAGCAGCTTACACCCCCTTGAGGGCTATTCACCCCTCCACTTT; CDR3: CASSLHPLEGYSPLHF
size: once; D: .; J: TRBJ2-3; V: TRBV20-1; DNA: TGCAGTGCACAAAGTAGGGATACGCAGTATTTT; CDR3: CSAQSRDTQYF
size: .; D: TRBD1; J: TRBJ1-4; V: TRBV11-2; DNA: TGTGCCAGCAGCCCGATCAGGGGGCCGGGTGAAAAACTGTTTTTT; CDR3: CASSPIRGPGEKLFF
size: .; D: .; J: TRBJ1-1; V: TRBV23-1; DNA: TGCGCCAGCAGTCAATCGGGGGAGGAAGCTTTCTTT; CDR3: CASSQSGEEAFF
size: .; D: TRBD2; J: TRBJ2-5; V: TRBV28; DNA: TGTGCCAGCAGTTGGGCCCCACTAGCGGGAGTCCGAGAGACCCAGTACTTC; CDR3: CASSWAPLAGVRETQYF
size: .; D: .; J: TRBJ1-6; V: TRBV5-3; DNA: TGTGCCAGAAGCTTGGGGCCCTCCCGAACGGCCTATAATTCACCCCTCCACTTT; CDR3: CARSLGPSRTAYNSPLHF
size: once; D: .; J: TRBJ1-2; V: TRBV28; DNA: TGTGCCACCCTCTTGACAGTTAACTATGGCTACACCTTC; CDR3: CATLLTVNYGYTF
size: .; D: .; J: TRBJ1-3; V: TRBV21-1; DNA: TGTGCCAGCAGCAAAGACGGCCGACGATCTGGAAACACCATATATTTT; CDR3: CASSKDGRRSGNTIYF
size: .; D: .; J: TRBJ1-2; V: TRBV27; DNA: TGTGCCAACAGAACCACCGGGTATGGCTACACCTTC; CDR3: CANRTTGYGYTF
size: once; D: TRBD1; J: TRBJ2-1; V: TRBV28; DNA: TGTGCCAGCAGTCTGACAGGGTACAATGAGCAGTTCTTC; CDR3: CASSLTGYNEQFF
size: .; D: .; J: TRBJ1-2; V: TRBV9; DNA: TGTGCCAGCAGCACCCAGGTGGATGCTGCCCCCTATGGCTACACCTTC; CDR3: CASSTQVDAAPYGYTF
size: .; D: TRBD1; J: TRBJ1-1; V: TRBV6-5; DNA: TGTGCCAGCAGCCGACAGGGAAAGGACACTGAAGCTTTCTTT; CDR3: CASSRQGKDTEAFF
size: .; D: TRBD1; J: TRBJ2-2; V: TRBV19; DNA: TGTGCCAGTAGCCCGACAGGGCCCGGGGAGCTGTTTTTT; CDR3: CASSPTGPGELFF
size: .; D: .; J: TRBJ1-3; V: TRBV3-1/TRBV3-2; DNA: TGTGCCAGCAGCCAAGCTACGGTTGGAAACACCATATATTTT; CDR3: CASSQATVGNTIYF
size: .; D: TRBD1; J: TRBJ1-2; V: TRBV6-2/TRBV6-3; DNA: TGTGCCAGCAGTTACCGGACAGGGGGGGACTATGGCTACACCTTC; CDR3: CASSYRTGGDYGYTF
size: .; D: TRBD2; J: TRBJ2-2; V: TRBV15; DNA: TGTGCCACCAGCAGAGATTATATGGGTAGCGGGAGCGTGAACACCGGGGAGCTGTTTTTT; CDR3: CATSRDYMGSGSVNTGELFF
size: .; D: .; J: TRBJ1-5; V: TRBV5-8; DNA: TGTGCCAGCAGCCGGAAGGCGGGGTCGTGGAGCAATCAGCCCCAGCATTTT; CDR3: CASSRKAGSWSNQPQHF